The sample holds a few counts of the clone carrying this T cell receptor (beta chain). Its antigen is not known. TCRdb re-analysed the reads in MiXCR, keeping a single row per CDR3 protein. The sample has roughly 640,000 distinct CDR3 sequences, approximately 24% seen once. These data originate in a study of T cell repertoires in cytomegalovirus infection. Across the whole study: A matching HLA type, together with CMV infection, was signaled by public TCR beta signatures. Study results and limitations: Clonotype analysis showed dominance of the ex vivo response by HLA-C-restricted CMV-specific TCR beta clonotypes. Carriers of CMV and the relevant HLA type were discriminated by public TCR beta frequency.

This TCR was sampled from a human donor in good health (CMV status not recorded). Some clones in this sample may be carry-over from other donors' samples. Input material: CD8+ T cells from PBMCs.

CDR3 sequence: CASSPRELYEQYV. The CDR3 DNA is TGTGCCAGCAGTCCCCGGGAACTCTACGAGCAGTACGTC. The chain is built from TRBV28 and TRBJ2-7; perhaps TRBD2 as D (5 bases). Trimming removed 5 bases at V and 3 bases at J, with 11 bases between. CDR1 MDHEN and CDR2 SYDVKM come from the germline V gene. This CDR3 spans 13 amino acids.